This T cell receptor beta chain was recovered during a study of CD8+ T cells in alopecia areata. Study observations and caveats: The study found TCR sharing across patients less clear than in mice, possibly for HLA reasons.

It was cDNA, reverse transcribed from extracted RNA, that served as the sequencing template. Clones were read by immunoSEQ multiplex PCR, and TCRdb kept only the in-frame ones, dropping some. The sample records about 270,000 clones, 60% being singletons. This sample's treatment: oral pan-JAK inhibitor, 5-10 mg twice daily. Germline V gene data show CDR1 as SGDLS and CDR2 as YYNGEE. V dropped 2 bases and J dropped 4 bases, with 3 bases sitting between them. The CDR3 extends over 12 amino acids. This clone has only one observation. The antigen remains unidentified. This clonotype was obtained from a human donor with alopecia areata. The sample was CD4+ T cells sorted from blood, taken between weeks 51 and 52, from a patient treated with tofacitinib. The rearrangement joins TRBV9 to TRBJ2-2; D not resolved. CDR3 region: CASSVFTGELFF. For the CDR3, the DNA is TGTGCCAGCAGCGTTTTCACCGGGGAGCTGTTTTTT. The full variable domain, with the rest looked up from reference TRBV9 and TRBJ2-2, is DSGVTQTPKHLITATGQRVTLRCSPRSGDLSVYWYQQSLDQGLQFLIQYYNGEERAKGNILERFSAQQFPDLHSELNLSSLELGDSALYFCASSVFTGELFFGEGSRLTVL.